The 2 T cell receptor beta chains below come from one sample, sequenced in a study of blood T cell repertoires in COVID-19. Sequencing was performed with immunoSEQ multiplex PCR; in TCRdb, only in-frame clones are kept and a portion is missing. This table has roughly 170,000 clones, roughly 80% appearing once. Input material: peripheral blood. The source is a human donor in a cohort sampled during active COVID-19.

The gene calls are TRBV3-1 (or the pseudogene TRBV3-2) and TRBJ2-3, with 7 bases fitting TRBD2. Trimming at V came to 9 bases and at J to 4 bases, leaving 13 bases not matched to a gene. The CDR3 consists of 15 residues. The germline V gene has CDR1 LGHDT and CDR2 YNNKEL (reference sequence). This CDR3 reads CASTQGRGLADTQYF. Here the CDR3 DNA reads TGTGCCAGTACACAAGGGAGGGGACTGGCAGATACGCAGTATTTT.

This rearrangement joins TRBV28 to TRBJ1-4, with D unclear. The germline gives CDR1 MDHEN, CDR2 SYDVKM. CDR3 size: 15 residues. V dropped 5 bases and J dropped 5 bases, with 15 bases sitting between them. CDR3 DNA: TGTGCCAGCAGTGGGTTCGATCGGGAGAATGAAAAACTGTTTTTT. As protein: CASSGFDRENEKLFF. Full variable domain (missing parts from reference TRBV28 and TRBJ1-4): DVKVTQSSRYLVKRTGEKVFLECVQDMDHENMFWYRQDPGLGLRLIYFSYDVKMKEKGDIPEGYSVSREKKERFSLILESASTNQTSMYLCASSGFDRENEKLFFGSGTQLSVL.